Sequencing of this TCR beta chain was carried out in a study of graft-versus-host responses after intestinal transplantation. The CDR3 spans 13 residues. Germline lookup yields CDR1 SGHTA and CDR2 FQGTGA. The V and J ends lost 5 bases and 7 bases respectively, with 15 bases between them. Repertoires were generated with immunoSEQ multiplex PCR, while TCRdb's copy carries only in-frame clones and drops some. The sample holds over 20,000 clones; approximately 45% are singletons and the top ten take 0.88%. The TCR sequence derives from a human patient who received an intestinal transplant. This sample comprised alloreactive CD4+ T cells from a mixed lymphocyte reaction culture, obtained before intestinal transplant. Documented subset: CFSE-low proliferating T cells sorted from roughly six-day pre-transplant mixed lymphocyte reaction (GvH or HvG direction). The chain uses TRBV7-3 and TRBJ2-7, with a possible D match to TRBD1 (8 bases). CDR3 in amino acids: CASSADREGEQYF. CDR3 coding DNA: TGTGCCAGCAGCGCGGACAGGGAGGGGGAGCAGTACTTC.